This is a list of T cell receptor beta chains from one sample in a study of T-cell reconstitution after alpha-beta-depleted transplantation in children. TCRdb re-derived calls from the PCR reads in MiXCR, one entry per CDR3 protein. Counted here are about a million distinct CDR3 sequences, about 29% occurring once; the ten biggest clones make up 28%. The sample in question was PBMCs, mostly from graft donor cells, obtained 360 days after TCRalphabeta/CD19-depleted stem cell transplant. Receptors were obtained from a boy less than two years old who had a stem cell transplant for SCID, so the T cells may come from the graft donor. The CDR3 runs from the conserved cysteine through the conserved F or W. Each record gives: clone size, V gene, J gene, D gene, CDR3 protein, CDR3 DNA. D genes are given only for firm matches. A row's size may be missing; if present it is once, few, many or a size class.

once	TRBV6-1	TRBJ2-3	TRBD2	CASSLYTAGTSTDTQYF	TGTGCCAGCAGCCTTTACACAGCGGGGACTAGCACAGATACGCAGTATTTT
few	TRBV20-1	TRBJ2-4	NA	CSAGRQAPWNIQYF	TGCAGTGCTGGTAGACAGGCCCCCTGGAACATTCAGTACTTC
few	TRBV7-9	TRBJ2-3	NA	CASSLGHTDTQYF	TGTGCCAGCAGCCTAGGGCACACAGATACGCAGTATTTT
few	TRBV20-1	TRBJ1-1	NA	CSARLGRAFF	TGCAGTGCTAGACTCGGCAGGGCTTTCTTT
NA	TRBV20-1	TRBJ2-3	TRBD2	CSARAQRGRTDTQYF	TGCAGTGCCAGGGCCCAGCGGGGTCGCACAGATACGCAGTATTTT
NA	TRBV10-3	TRBJ2-3	NA	CAIKGVTDTQYF	TGTGCCATCAAAGGGGTGACAGATACGCAGTATTTT
few	TRBV20-1	TRBJ1-2	NA	CSARRGDTF	TGCAGTGCTAGACGCGGTGACACCTTC
NA	TRBV27	TRBJ2-1	NA	CASSRTGETGRNEQFF	TGTGCCAGCAGCCGGACCGGCGAGACGGGTAGGAATGAGCAGTTCTTC
NA	TRBV12-3/TRBV12-4	TRBJ1-6	NA	CASRAGQQYNSPLHF	TGTGCCAGCAGGGCCGGACAGCAGTATAATTCACCCCTCCACTTT
NA	TRBV9	TRBJ1-2	NA	CASSPRDRHDSNYGYTF	TGTGCCAGCAGCCCCAGGGACCGACACGACTCTAACTATGGCTACACCTTC